Described below is a single T cell receptor beta chain sequence and its context. Its specificity is unknown. Treatment for all HIV-infected participants took place in the United States. Every specimen provided about 0.9-11 million cryopreserved PBMC before DNA extraction took place. The run of the v3.0 immunoSEQ assay was at survey level. Sequencing was performed with immunoSEQ multiplex PCR; in TCRdb, only in-frame clones are kept and a portion is missing. The sample has roughly 50,000 clones, about 80% seen once; the top ten hold roughly 3.2%. V was cut by 0 bases and J by 6 bases, with 12 bases left in between. The CDR3 is made up of 15 amino acids. The germline V gene encodes CDR1 LNHNV and CDR2 YYDKDF (reference sequence). These data are taken from a study of long-term antiretroviral therapy in people with HIV. Study conclusions and caveats: Blood dates from the mid-2000s to the late 2010s, possibly under older ART regimens. Relative to transplant donor controls, diversity remained lower despite increasing after ART.

The clonotype comes from a woman aged 18-29 years with HIV. Sequences were derived from unsorted PBMCs, sampled 0.8 years after starting antiretroviral therapy. This chain uses TRBV15 with TRBJ1-5; D remains unclear. The chain's CDR3 is CATSRDTAESQPQHF. The CDR3, as DNA: TGTGCCACCAGCAGAGACACGGCAGAGTCTCAGCCCCAGCATTTT.